This entry describes one T cell receptor (beta chain). This record comes from a study of blood T cell repertoires in COVID-19. Study details: T cells, B-cell-depleted T cells, or PBMCs provided the cDNA or gDNA that served as material.

During active infection, Seattle patients enrolled and were then monitored through disease. Some clones are missing from TCRdb's copy, which holds only in-frame ones; the method was immunoSEQ multiplex PCR. The sample holds 150,000 to 200,000 clones, about four fifths seen once. Germline CDR1 is SGHTA and CDR2 is FQGNSA. V shed 5 bases, J shed 3 bases, and the junction held 5 bases outside the gene matches. There are 14 residues in the CDR3. This clonotype originated in a woman in her seventies with COVID-19, enrolled during active disease. V and J are TRBV7-2 and TRBJ2-7; 9 bases fit TRBD1. Sequencing was performed on peripheral blood. In DNA, the CDR3 is TGTGCCAGCAGCGCGCGGACAGGGGTCTACGAGCAGTACTTC. It translates to CASSARTGVYEQYF. The full variable domain, in which reference TRBV7-2 and TRBJ2-7 provide the parts outside the CDR3, is GAGVSQSPSNKVTEKGKDVELRCDPISGHTALYWYRQSLGQGLEFLIYFQGNSAPDKSGLPSDRFSAERTGGSVSTLTIQRTQQEDSAVYLCASSARTGVYEQYFGPGTRLTVT.